This TCR beta chain was retrieved from a study of blood T cell repertoires in COVID-19. Overall study context: Both acute and convalescent COVID-19 samples were obtained from the United States, Italy and Spain.

This CDR3 comprises 14 residues. V lost 6 bases, J lost 10 bases, and 9 bases stayed unmatched. Germline V lookup: CDR1 LGHDT, CDR2 YNNKEL (reference sequence). Profiled with immunoSEQ multiplex PCR; TCRdb holds only in-frame clones, not every one. The sample consists of nearly 80,000 clones, around 88% of them appearing once. The chain combines TRBV3-1 (or the pseudogene TRBV3-2) with TRBJ2-1; TRBD1 matches at 10 bases. Sample: peripheral blood. The clonotype originates from an elderly woman with active or convalescent COVID-19. The CDR3 spells CASRLGQGNGEQFF. CDR3 in DNA: TGTGCCAGCAGGCTGGGACAGGGGAACGGGGAGCAGTTCTTC.